This T cell receptor beta chain was recorded in a study of blood T cell repertoires in COVID-19. On the study more broadly: Collection of acute and convalescent COVID-19 samples took place in the United States, Italy and Spain. PBMCs, B-cell-depleted T cells, or T cells provided the cDNA or gDNA that made up the material.

Assay: immunoSEQ multiplex PCR; the TCRdb copy retains only in-frame clones and omits some. The sample consists of about 250,000 clones, just over 85% of them appearing once. Enrolled through a virtual design, the participants were between roughly 18 and 95 years of age and came from 24 US areas. The study assigned cohorts using participant-reported clinical history. The sequencing input was PBMCs or T cells enriched from blood (not recorded which). This TCR was sampled from a man aged 35-49 years who had recovered from COVID-19.

CDR3 DNA: TGTGCCAGTAGTCTCCGGGGACAAGCCGATTACGAGCAGTACTTC. Amino acids: CASSLRGQADYEQYF. The chain carries TRBV19 and TRBJ2-7; D might be TRBD1 (6 bases). Looked up from germline, CDR1 is LNHDA and CDR2 is SQIVND (reference sequence). Trimming took off 5 bases at V and 4 bases at J, with 18 bases between the two ends. The length of the CDR3 is 15 residues.